The next 9 T cell receptor beta chains were all read from a single sample in a study of T cell responses to AZD1222 COVID-19 vaccine. The data were produced by immunoSEQ multiplex PCR, yet TCRdb's version contains in-frame clones alone and is incomplete. The sample contains 75,000 to 90,000 clones, 90% of which appear only once. The sample consisted of peripheral blood, taken on day 0 of AZD1222 vaccination. These receptors came from an adult in good health.

This clone was observed once. The V call is TRBV12-3 or TRBV12-4, the J call TRBJ1-4, with D possibly matching TRBD1 (6 bases). CDR3 length equals 11 residues. The V end was cut by 6 bases, the J end by 13 bases, with 12 bases between. The CDR3 protein is CASSSGVRLFF. For the CDR3, the DNA is TGTGCCAGCAGCTCAGGGGTAAGACTGTTTTTT.

V usage is TRBV28 and J usage is TRBJ1-1; D call uncertain. The CDR3 has 13 amino acids. From germline, CDR1 is MDHEN and CDR2 SYDVKM. Deletions cut 0 bases from V and 4 bases from J, with 6 bases between. The DNA for the CDR3 is TGTGCCAGCAGTTTATGGGCAGCCACTGAAGCTTTCTTT. Protein product: CASSLWAATEAFF.

The rearrangement joins TRBV18 to TRBJ2-5; D not certain. The CDR3 is made up of 16 amino acids. Germline CDR1 is KGHSH and CDR2 is LQKENI. V lost 2 bases to trimming and J lost 5 bases, with 18 bases between them. The CDR3 nucleotides read TGTGCCAGCTCACCAGTGGAACAGAGGTTTAGGGAGACCCAGTACTTC. Translated, it gives CASSPVEQRFRETQYF.

The chain recombines TRBV7-2 with TRBJ2-5; D remains ambiguous. The length of the CDR3 is 12 residues. The V and J ends lost 3 bases and 10 bases respectively, with 12 bases between them. The germline CDR1 and CDR2 sequences are SGHTA and FQGNSA. The chain's CDR3 is CASSLDVSGQYF. CDR3 coding DNA: TGTGCCAGCAGCTTGGACGTTTCGGGCCAGTACTTC.

The rearrangement uses TRBV30 and TRBJ2-7; 8 positions match TRBD2. The CDR3 has 14 residues. Per the germline V gene, CDR1 is GTSNPN and CDR2 is SVGIG (reference sequence). Trimming took 1 base from V and 1 from J; bases not matched to a gene: 3. The CDR3 loop is CAWSGTSPSYEQYF. DNA of the CDR3: TGTGCCTGGAGTGGGACTAGCCCTTCCTACGAGCAGTACTTC.

This chain links TRBV9 with TRBJ1-6; D uncertain. V lost 4 bases, J lost 8 bases, and 10 bases lay in between. There are 13 residues in the CDR3. CDR1 is SGDLS and CDR2 is YYNGEE in the germline V gene. As DNA, the CDR3 is TGTGCCAGCAGCTCAAAGGCGGATTCACCCCTCCACTTT. This sequence encodes CASSSKADSPLHF.

V usage is TRBV7-2 and J usage is TRBJ2-5; 8 nucleotides line up with TRBD2. V lost 5 bases to trimming and J lost 0 bases; unmatched junction nucleotides: 8. CDR3 size: 16 residues. The germline V gene encodes CDR1 SGHTA and CDR2 FQGNSA. CDR3 coding DNA: TGTGCCAGCAGCAAGCAAGGGACTAGGTACCAAGAGACCCAGTACTTC. Protein product: CASSKQGTRYQETQYF. Supplemented by reference TRBV7-2 and TRBJ2-5, the full variable domain reads GAGVSQSPSNKVTEKGKDVELRCDPISGHTALYWYRQSLGQGLEFLIYFQGNSAPDKSGLPSDRFSAERTGGSVSTLTIQRTQQEDSAVYLCASSKQGTRYQETQYFGPGTRLLVL.

The chain links TRBV7-9 to TRBJ1-6; D unresolved. The ends were cut back, 3 bases at V and 6 bases at J, with 18 bases in the middle. Germline CDR1 and CDR2: SEHNR and FQNEAQ (reference sequence). The CDR3 runs to 17 residues. The CDR3 DNA reads TGTGCCAGCAGCTTCCCGGCCTGGACGGCGATTAATTCACCCCTCCACTTT. This translates into CASSFPAWTAINSPLHF. Variable domain in full (rest from reference TRBV7-9 and TRBJ1-6): DTGVSQNPRHKITKRGQNVTFRCDPISEHNRLYWYRQTLGQGPEFLTYFQNEAQLEKSRLLSDRFSAERPKGSFSTLEIQRTEQGDSAMYLCASSFPAWTAINSPLHFGNGTRLTVT.

This clone was detected only a few times. Additional DNA sequences in this sample encode the identical CDR3. This chain uses TRBV12-3 or TRBV12-4 with TRBJ1-5; maybe TRBD1 (5 bases). The CDR3 contains 13 residues. V lost 5 bases to trimming and J lost 2 bases, with 7 bases between them. The CDR3 DNA sequence: TGTGCCAGCAGTCAACAGGGCAATCAGCCCCAGCATTTT. Its translation is CASSQQGNQPQHF.